The present T cell receptor (beta chain) was sequenced within a study of T cells in Graves' hyperthyroidism and ophthalmopathy. On this clonotype itself: Its antigen is as yet unknown.

TCR beta CDR3 regions were amplified from RNA. HTBI primers were employed in a first-round RT-PCR of the TCR CDR3. TCRdb re-called the multiplex PCR reads with MiXCR, one entry per CDR3 protein. The table has approximately 690,000 distinct CDR3 sequences, less than 25% seen once. Study-level results: Appearing also in blood were most of the thyroid clonotypes expanded above 0.001.

A NOSPECS grade of at least 4, a Clinical Activity Score of at least 3 and duration under 3 months were recorded in ophthalmopathy patients. Clinicians diagnosed patients from clinical symptoms, serum thyroxine and TRAb, thyroid ultrasound and orbital computed tomography. The receptor was isolated from a man aged 25-40 years with Graves' ophthalmopathy. The specimen was blood.

The DNA for the CDR3 is TGTGCCACCAGTGACCCGGGCTTACTGGTCGATGAGCAGTTCTTC. It translates to CATSDPGLLVDEQFF. This rearrangement joins TRBV24-1 to TRBJ2-1; D is unresolved. The CDR3 extends over 15 amino acids. Germline CDR1 and CDR2: KGHDR and SFDVKD. Trimming left V 4 bases short and J 8 bases short, with 17 bases between.